Below, 18 T cell receptor beta chains from the same sample are listed, as sequenced in a study of Graves' ophthalmopathy and Graves' hyperthyroidism. Investigators amplified TCR beta CDR3 regions from RNA transcripts. Amplification began with first-round RT-PCR using HTBI primers, then second-round multiplex PCR was performed. Each CDR3 protein is one row after TCRdb ran MiXCR on the multiplex PCR reads. The sample includes fewer than 70,000 distinct CDR3 sequences, roughly 47% of them seen just once. The sequencing input was peripheral blood. The source is an adult woman with Graves' ophthalmopathy.

This clonotype appeared many times. The V call is TRBV5-1, the J call TRBJ2-5; the D gene is possibly TRBD2 (5 bases). Deletions cut 3 bases from V and 4 bases from J, with 10 bases between. The CDR3 consists of 13 residues. From germline, CDR1 is SGHRS and CDR2 YFSETQ. The CDR3 is CASSSGVLETQYF. The CDR3 bases are TGCGCCAGCAGCTCCGGGGTTTTAGAGACCCAGTACTTC.

This clonotype was counted at least ten times. CDR3 bases: TGTGCCAGCAGCTTGGCGTCCGGGACGGATTCCTACGAGCAGTACTTC. This translates into CASSLASGTDSYEQYF. The chain links TRBV5-8 to TRBJ2-7; possibly TRBD1 or TRBD2 for D (5 bases each). V gave up 0 bases and J gave up 1 base, with 14 bases separating them. There are 16 residues in the CDR3. Germline V lookup: CDR1 SGHTS, CDR2 YDEGEE.

This rearrangement joins TRBV29-1 to TRBJ1-2; the D gene is possibly TRBD1 (6 bases). The CDR3 has 15 amino acids. Trimming took 2 bases from V and 5 from J, leaving 18 bases between them. The germline gives CDR1 SQVTM, CDR2 ANQGSEA. The CDR3 region has the DNA TGCAGCGTTGAACATACGACAGGCATCGGATATGGCTACACCTTC. It codes for CSVEHTTGIGYGYTF.

The chain uses TRBV20-1 and TRBJ2-5; D unclear. This CDR3 has 9 amino acids. The germline CDR1 and CDR2 sequences are DFQATT and SNEGSKA (reference sequence). The CDR3 here is CPGQETQYF. Written as DNA, the CDR3 is TGCCCAGGTCAAGAGACCCAGTACTTC.

This clonotype was recorded only once. V usage is TRBV2 and J usage is TRBJ2-5; the match to TRBD2 covers 8 bases. The germline V gene encodes CDR1 SNHLY and CDR2 FYNNEI. J gave up 13 bases and V 5 bases, and 27 bases lay outside the gene matches. The CDR3 loop spans 18 amino acids. The CDR3 bases are TGTGCCAGCAGTCCACACCTACGACTAGCAGCAAGGTCCCTAGCGGGGTACTTC. Amino acid sequence: CASSPHLRLAARSLAGYF. Using reference TRBV2 and TRBJ2-5 for the parts outside the CDR3, the full variable domain is EPEVTQTPSHQVTQMGQEVILRCVPISNHLYFYWYRQILGQKVEFLVSFYNNEISEKSEIFDDQFSVERPDGSNFTLKIRSTKLEDSAMYFCASSPHLRLAARSLAGYFGPGTRLLVL.

This clonotype was counted ten times or more. The chain is built from TRBV20-1 and TRBJ2-3; D gene ambiguous. The length of the CDR3 is 17 residues. Germline V CDR1 and CDR2: DFQATT, SNEGSKA (reference sequence). Trimming cost V 5 bases and J 2 bases, with 23 bases left between them. The CDR3 sequence: CSAEPEKLILNTDTQYF. The CDR3 DNA reads TGCAGTGCTGAACCCGAAAAACTGATCCTGAACACAGATACGCAGTATTTT.

The chain uses TRBV20-1 and TRBJ1-6; 10 nucleotides match TRBD1. V lost 2 bases to trimming and J lost 9 bases; unmatched junction nucleotides: 7. CDR3 length: 15 amino acids. Looked up from germline, CDR1 is DFQATT and CDR2 is SNEGSKA (reference sequence). CDR3 DNA sequence: TGCAGTGCTAGACCAGAGACAGGGGGCGGTTCACCCCTCCACTTT. The encoded protein is CSARPETGGGSPLHF.

This clonotype came up many times. This rearrangement joins TRBV20-1 to TRBJ1-5, with TRBD1 matching over 7 bases. The CDR3 loop spans 16 amino acids. Germline V CDR1 and CDR2: DFQATT, SNEGSKA (reference sequence). V shed 6 bases, J shed 4 bases, and the junction held 15 bases outside the gene matches. The CDR3 loop reads CSAGSGHRGLNQPQHF. CDR3 nucleotide sequence: TGCAGTGCCGGATCAGGACACAGGGGACTTAATCAGCCCCAGCATTTT.

The gene calls are TRBV12-3 or TRBV12-4 and TRBJ1-6; D ambiguous. The V end was cut by 7 bases, the J end by 2 bases, with 9 bases between. The CDR3 covers 14 residues. CDR3 sequence (DNA): TGTGCCAGCACCAGCCCTGCCTATAATTCACCCCTCCACTTT. It specifies CASTSPAYNSPLHF.

This clonotype was picked up a small number of times. This may come from a read error, since a much larger clone is one base off. Because it lacks the conserved phenylalanine or tryptophan at the end, this CDR3 is likely a read error. V gene TRBV4-1 combines with J gene TRBJ2-7, with TRBD2 matching over 11 bases. There are 16 residues in the CDR3. CDR1 is MGHRA and CDR2 is YSYEKL in the germline V gene. J was trimmed by 2 bases and V by 1 base; bases with no gene match: 4. CDR3 coding DNA: TGCGCCAGCAGCCAAGTGCGTAGCGGGAGGGCCTACGAGCAGTACCTC. It is translated as CASSQVRSGRAYEQYL.

This clonotype was picked up many times. J is TRBJ2-3 and V is TRBV6-1; unclear D gene. V lost 2 bases, J lost 6 bases, and 3 bases lay in between. CDR1 is MNHNS, CDR2 SASEGT, per germline. This CDR3 spans 11 amino acids. CDR3 loop: CASSEMDTQYF. The CDR3 DNA sequence: TGTGCCAGCAGTGAAATGGATACGCAGTATTTT.

This clonotype was counted many times. The chain is built from TRBV30 and TRBJ2-1, with 10 nucleotides matching TRBD2. The ends lost 0 bases at V and 14 bases at J; junction bases unmatched: 4. The CDR3 has 12 residues. Germline V gene sequence: CDR1 GTSNPN, CDR2 SVGIG (reference sequence). CDR3 DNA: TGTGCCTGGAGTGTACAAGCGGGAGGGAAGTTCTTC. Translated, it gives CAWSVQAGGKFF.

By sample share, this clonotype is medium-sized. The J gene is TRBJ2-2, the V gene TRBV7-6; D ambiguous. Germline CDR1 reads SGHVS; CDR2 reads FNYEAQ. The CDR3 sequence is 12 residues long. V gave up 3 bases and J gave up 1 base, with 0 bases separating them. CDR3 sequence: CASSLNTGELFF. Written as DNA, the CDR3 is TGTGCCAGCAGCTTGAACACCGGGGAGCTGTTTTTT.

This clonotype has at least ten counts. This sequence joins TRBV13 and TRBJ2-1; 8 bases fit TRBD2. Trimming at V came to 5 bases and at J to 7 bases, leaving 7 bases not matched to a gene. Germline V gene sequence: CDR1 PRHDT, CDR2 FYEKMQ (reference sequence). This CDR3 is built from 14 residues. The CDR3 reads CASSLGRAGNEQFF. The CDR3, as DNA: TGTGCCAGCAGCCTCGGGAGGGCGGGGAATGAGCAGTTCTTC. The full variable domain, completed using reference TRBV13 and TRBJ2-1, is AAGVIQSPRHLIKEKRETATLKCYPIPRHDTVYWYQQGPGQDPQFLISFYEKMQSDKGSIPDRFSAQQFSDYHSELNMSSLELGDSALYFCASSLGRAGNEQFFGPGTRLTVL.

This clonotype has ten or more counts. V gene TRBV7-2 combines with J gene TRBJ2-7; no firm D call. The V and J ends lost 1 base and 0 bases respectively, with 13 bases between them. This CDR3 region has 16 residues. Germline loops: CDR1 SGHTA, CDR2 FQGNSA. CDR3 nucleotides: TGTGCCAGCAGCTTAGGTGGTGGGCAGAGCTCCTACGAGCAGTACTTC. It codes for CASSLGGGQSSYEQYF.

Notes on this clonotype: One junction end disagrees with the germline gene, perhaps due to a read error. This chain connects TRBV11-2 to TRBJ2-5; D may be TRBD1 or TRBD2 (5 bases each). The CDR3 spans 15 residues. Germline CDR1 is SGHAT and CDR2 is FQNNGV. CDR3 amino acids: CASGLLSGTQETQYF. The CDR3 bases are TGTGCCAGCGGCTTACTATCCGGGACCCAAGAGACCCAATACTTC.

V usage is TRBV20-1 and J usage is TRBJ2-7; 9 nucleotides align to TRBD2. The CDR3 covers 14 residues. The trim removed 6 bases at V and 5 bases at J, leaving 11 bases unmatched. Germline lookup yields CDR1 DFQATT and CDR2 SNEGSKA (reference sequence). The CDR3 DNA reads TGCAGTGCGACAAATAGCGGGAGAGACCACGAGCAGTACTTC. It is translated as CSATNSGRDHEQYF.

This clonotype was counted ten times or more. The chain employs TRBV7-3 and TRBJ2-3; D may be TRBD2 (6 bases). This CDR3 has 17 amino acids. V dropped 5 bases and J dropped 3 bases, with 21 bases sitting between them. Germline V CDR1 and CDR2: SGHTA, FQGTGA. In nucleotides, the CDR3 is TGTGCCAGCAGCCCGAGCCCCACGCGGGGTGGGACAGATACGCAGTATTTT. It specifies CASSPSPTRGGTDTQYF.